The 20 T cell receptor beta chains reported below all come from one sample, sequenced in a study of CD8+CD57+ T cells in acquired aplastic anemia. The TCR beta profiling, which covered VDJ combination and CDR3 sequence, was carried out using genomic DNA as the template. TCRdb reanalysed the reads using MiXCR and keeps one entry per CDR3 protein. The repertoire holds around 430,000 distinct CDR3 sequences, with 25% to 40% as singletons. Flow cytometry had shown expanded CD8+CD57+ cells in the patients chosen for sequencing. The sequenced material came from sorted CD4+, CD8+, or CD8+CD57+ T cells (not recorded which) from PBMCs. The origin of the receptors is a human donor with aplastic anemia.

The table lists this clonotype with a count of one. This may be a read error: a much more frequent sequence differs by one nucleotide. The chain couples TRBV10-3 to TRBJ1-2, with TRBD1 matching over 8 bases. This CDR3 region has 13 residues. The germline V gene encodes CDR1 ENHRY and CDR2 SYGVKD. CDR3 sequence reads: CATGQVIGYGYTF. The CDR3 DNA is TGCGCGACGGGACAGGTGATTGGCTATGGCTACACCTTC.

The rearrangement joins TRBV4-3 to TRBJ1-2; tentative D call: TRBD1 (6 bases). The germline gives CDR1 LGHNA, CDR2 YSLEER. The germline V and J ends were trimmed by 4 bases and 0 bases, with 9 bases remaining between them. The CDR3 is 14 amino acids. The CDR3 coding sequence is TGCGCCAGCAGCCCCCCAGGGGCTAACTATGGCTACACCTTC. Its protein product is CASSPPGANYGYTF.

The table lists this clonotype with many counts. This sequence joins TRBV29-1 and TRBJ2-1; TRBD1 is a possible D gene (5 bases). V was cut by 7 bases and J by 8 bases, with 15 bases left in between. Looked up from germline, CDR1 is SQVTM and CDR2 is ANQGSEA. The length of the CDR3 is 12 residues. The CDR3 loop reads CSGDQGIHEQFF. CDR3 nucleotide sequence: TGCAGCGGAGATCAGGGAATCCATGAGCAGTTCTTC.

A note on this clonotype: A read error may account for a junction end that differs from germline. The chain uses TRBV10-2 and TRBJ2-7; D is uncertain. Germline V gene lookup returns CDR1 WSHSY and CDR2 SAAADI. This CDR3 spans 14 amino acids. The CDR3 region has the DNA TGCGCCAGCAGCCCGGTTGTAGTTCCCTACGAGCGGTACTTC. Its translation: CASSPVVVPYERYF.

This clonotype came up once. It may be a read error: a sequence one base away is much more abundant. The CDR3 region is CASSLDPRNSEAFF. DNA of the CDR3: TGTGCCAGCAGCTTAGATCCAAGAAACTCTGAAGCTTTCTTT. This chain links TRBV11-2 with TRBJ1-1; no clear D. CDR1 SGHAT and CDR2 FQNNGV come from the germline V gene. This CDR3 is 14 amino acids long. Trimming shortened V by 0 bases and J by 6 bases, and 11 bases separated the two germline ends.

CDR3 sequence: CASSEAQGVTHNEQFF. The CDR3 DNA follows: TGTGCCAGCAGTGAAGCGCAGGGGGTAACGCACAATGAGCAGTTCTTC. The rearrangement uses TRBV6-1 and TRBJ2-1; 7 nucleotides match TRBD1. Germline V gene sequence: CDR1 MNHNS, CDR2 SASEGT. The CDR3 has 16 amino acids. V trimming: 0 bases; J trimming: 5 bases; junction bases outside the gene matches: 7.

This clonotype appeared a few times. This chain links TRBV6-1 with TRBJ1-2, with TRBD1 matching over 7 bases. V was pared by 4 bases and J by 2 bases, with 4 bases of the junction left unmatched. The CDR3 runs 14 residues. From germline, CDR1 is MNHNS and CDR2 SASEGT. CDR3 in DNA: TGTGCCAGCAGTGGGGACAGCCAGAACTATGGCTACACCTTC. This translates into CASSGDSQNYGYTF.

The chain is built from TRBV6-5 and TRBJ1-1; possibly TRBD1 for D (5 bases). Germline CDR1 reads MNHEY; CDR2 reads SVGAGI. CDR3 length: 15 amino acids. V was trimmed by 4 bases and J by 3 bases, leaving 15 bases between them. The CDR3 DNA is TGTGCCAGCAGTTTTTATCCGGGGGAATACACTGAAGCTTTCTTT. Residues: CASSFYPGEYTEAFF.

This clonotype has at least ten counts. This chain links TRBV2 with TRBJ2-7; 8 bases align to TRBD1. From germline, CDR1 is SNHLY and CDR2 FYNNEI. The CDR3 length is 13 residues. V lost 5 bases to trimming and J lost 2 bases; unmatched junction nucleotides: 2. Here the CDR3 reads CASSQGAAYEQYF. In nucleotides, the CDR3 is TGTGCCAGCAGTCAGGGGGCGGCCTACGAGCAGTACTTC.

There are many counts of this clonotype. This rearrangement joins TRBV19 to TRBJ1-1; D might be TRBD1 (5 bases). This CDR3 comprises 14 residues. From germline, CDR1 is LNHDA and CDR2 SQIVND (reference sequence). V lost 7 bases and J 1 base, leaving 13 bases between the germline ends. The CDR3 DNA reads TGTGCCAGTATCACCGGGACGGCGAACACTGAAGCTTTCTTT. Its protein is CASITGTANTEAFF.

This clonotype has ten or more counts. This chain joins TRBV24-1 and TRBJ1-2; D not resolved. The CDR3 is made up of 12 amino acids. Looked up from germline, CDR1 is KGHDR and CDR2 is SFDVKD. V gave up 3 bases and J gave up 4 bases, with 5 bases separating them. CDR3 residues: CATSDAFYGYTF. CDR3 coding DNA: TGTGCCACCAGTGATGCCTTCTATGGCTACACCTTC.

This clonotype was recorded at least ten times. V usage is TRBV19 and J usage is TRBJ2-1; a possible D gene is TRBD2 (6 bases). The V gene lost 6 bases and the J gene lost 2 bases, with 8 bases spanning the gap. This CDR3 comprises 13 residues. CDR1 LNHDA and CDR2 SQIVND come from the germline V gene (reference sequence). The DNA for the CDR3 is TGTGCCAGTAGCAAGCGGGCCTACAATGAGCAGTTCTTC. Amino acid sequence: CASSKRAYNEQFF.

This clonotype has a single count. Just one base apart from a much larger clone, this may be a read error. The V and J genes are TRBV19 and TRBJ2-5, with TRBD2 matching 10 bases. This CDR3 is built from 15 residues. Germline CDR1 LNHDA, CDR2 SQIVND (reference sequence). CDR3 nucleotides: TGTGCCAGTAGTTTCCAGACTAGCGGGCAAGAGACCCAGCACTTC. This translates into CASSFQTSGQETQHF.

Here the CDR3 DNA reads TGCGCCAGCAGCTTGGGGGGACAAGGCAGAGGGGATGGCTACACCTTC. This translates into CASSLGGQGRGDGYTF. The rearrangement links TRBV5-1 to TRBJ1-2, with D perhaps TRBD1 (6 bases). The ends were cut back, 0 bases at V and 6 bases at J, with 18 bases in the middle. Looked up from germline, CDR1 is SGHRS and CDR2 is YFSETQ. The CDR3 is 16 residues long.

This clonotype was found a few times. The CDR3 sequence: CASTKGASEQPQHF. CDR3 DNA sequence: TGTGCCAGCACCAAGGGGGCGTCGGAGCAGCCCCAGCATTTT. The chain couples TRBV7-2 to TRBJ1-5, with 7 bases matching TRBD1. Germline trimming cut 7 bases from V and 7 bases from J; bases unmatched to any gene: 10. CDR3 length equals 14 residues. Germline CDR1 is SGHTA and CDR2 is FQGNSA.

The chain combines TRBV24-1 with TRBJ2-5, with a possible D match to TRBD2 (5 bases). This CDR3 is 13 amino acids long. Per the germline V gene, CDR1 is KGHDR and CDR2 is SFDVKD. V shed 3 bases and J shed 4 bases, with 8 bases lying between them. The CDR3 is CATSDPGSETQYF. CDR3 in DNA: TGTGCCACCAGTGATCCGGGATCAGAGACCCAGTACTTC.

V and J are TRBV20-1 and TRBJ1-1, with D perhaps TRBD1 (5 bases). V shed 6 bases and J shed 6 bases, with 14 bases lying between them. The length of the CDR3 is 12 residues. Looked up from germline, CDR1 is DFQATT and CDR2 is SNEGSKA (reference sequence). The CDR3 nucleotides read TGCAGTGCCCCCAGGGCGGCCGCTGAAGCTTTCTTT. Translating it yields CSAPRAAAEAFF.

The J gene is TRBJ1-2, the V gene TRBV2; TRBD1 might be the D (6 bases). Between the trimmed V and J ends, which lost 10 bases and 5 bases, there was a span of 17 bases. The CDR3 spans 13 residues. Germline values: CDR1 SNHLY, CDR2 FYNNEI. The CDR3 reads CAILTGYGYGYTF. For the CDR3, the DNA is TGTGCCATACTTACAGGGTATGGTTATGGCTACACCTTC.

This clonotype showed up many times. J is TRBJ1-1 and V is TRBV10-3; maybe TRBD1 (5 bases). This CDR3 region has 15 residues. The germline V gene encodes CDR1 ENHRY and CDR2 SYGVKD. Deletions cut 7 bases from V and 3 bases from J, with 18 bases between. The DNA for the CDR3 is TGTGCCATCACGGCTAGTAAGGAGGGGTACACTGAAGCTTTCTTT. This encodes CAITASKEGYTEAFF.

In nucleotides, the CDR3 is TGTGCCAGTAGAGACGGACAGTTGAGTGTCCATGAAAAACTGTTTTTT. The encoded protein is CASRDGQLSVHEKLFF. V is TRBV19 and J is TRBJ1-4; a weak D match, TRBD1 (6 bases). Looked up from germline, CDR1 is LNHDA and CDR2 is SQIVND (reference sequence). V dropped 6 bases and J dropped 6 bases, with 20 bases sitting between them. The CDR3 runs to 16 residues.